This TCR beta chain was recorded in a study of immune evolution from preneoplasia to lung adenocarcinoma. Measured with immunoSEQ multiplex PCR; TCRdb has only the in-frame clones, and not every one. The table records over 3,500 clones, roughly 85% of them present only once. This clone was observed a single time. Its antigen is not identified. Overall study results and limits: Later-stage lesions seemingly showed higher T cell density and diversity than normal lung.

This CDR3 spans 13 amino acids. Deletions cut 2 bases from V and 2 bases from J, with 7 bases between. CDR1 KGHSH and CDR2 LQKENI come from the germline V gene. Sequencing was performed on FFPE invasive lung adenocarcinoma tissue. This chain connects TRBV18 to TRBJ2-7; maybe TRBD2 (5 bases). This TCR derives from a person aged 45 to 60 with lung adenocarcinoma. The CDR3: CASSPTRTYEQYF. CDR3 bases: TGTGCCAGCTCACCAACTAGAACCTACGAGCAGTACTTC.